The 29 T cell receptor beta chains given below trace back to one sample, sequenced in a study of blood T cell repertoires in COVID-19. TCRdb keeps only in-frame clones here, not all; method: immunoSEQ multiplex PCR. The data show a few hundred thousand clones, with under 85% seen just once and around 5.1% held by the top ten. Sequenced: PBMCs or T cells enriched from blood (not recorded which). These receptors came from a woman in her forties or fifties who had recovered from COVID-19.

As concerns this clone: The sample carries other DNA sequences with the same CDR3. The chain combines TRBV6-1 with TRBJ1-2; D is unclear. V was trimmed by 2 bases and J by 3 bases, leaving 7 bases between them. This CDR3 comprises 13 residues. Germline-derived CDR1 and CDR2 are MNHNS and SASEGT. CDR3 coding DNA: TGTGCCAGCAGTGAAACCGGGGACTATGGCTACACCTTC. Its protein product is CASSETGDYGYTF.

The genes are TRBV7-2 and TRBJ2-7; 10 bases are a match to TRBD2. V trimming: 7 bases; J trimming: 2 bases; junction bases outside the gene matches: 5. The CDR3 has 14 residues. Germline lookup yields CDR1 SGHTA and CDR2 FQGNSA. The CDR3 reads CASTETSGPYEQYF. The CDR3 DNA follows: TGTGCCAGCACCGAGACTAGCGGGCCCTACGAGCAGTACTTC. Full variable domain (remainder filled in from reference TRBV7-2 and TRBJ2-7): GAGVSQSPSNKVTEKGKDVELRCDPISGHTALYWYRQSLGQGLEFLIYFQGNSAPDKSGLPSDRFSAERTGGSVSTLTIQRTQQEDSAVYLCASTETSGPYEQYFGPGTRLTVT.

This clone was recorded a few times. The chain links TRBV19 to TRBJ2-7; D possibly corresponds to TRBD2 (6 bases). The CDR3 runs 15 residues. The V gene lost 0 bases and the J gene lost 2 bases, with 11 bases spanning the gap. The germline CDR1 and CDR2 sequences are LNHDA and SQIVND (reference sequence). CDR3 protein: CASSIDGGETYEQYF. The DNA for the CDR3 is TGTGCCAGTAGTATAGACGGCGGGGAAACCTACGAGCAGTACTTC.

The chain uses TRBV5-1 and TRBJ1-2, with D unresolved. CDR1 and CDR2 from the germline V gene are SGHRS and YFSETQ. The CDR3 consists of 13 residues. The ends were cut back, 4 bases at V and 0 bases at J, with 7 bases in the middle. The CDR3 region is CASSGGTNYGYTF. As DNA, the CDR3 is TGCGCCAGCAGCGGCGGGACTAACTATGGCTACACCTTC.

The chain combines TRBV6-5 with TRBJ1-2, with TRBD1 matching 7 bases. Looked up from germline, CDR1 is MNHEY and CDR2 is SVGAGI. The V and J ends lost 7 bases and 5 bases, in that order; junction bases with no gene match: 10. CDR3 length equals 14 residues. Here the CDR3 reads CASTPGQSRYGYTF. In DNA form, the CDR3 reads TGTGCCAGCACCCCGGGACAGAGTCGTTATGGCTACACCTTC.

Concerning this clone itself: Other DNA sequences in the same sample also yield this CDR3. The chain couples TRBV5-1 to TRBJ1-5; D might be TRBD1 (5 bases). Trimming removed 4 bases at V and 0 bases at J, with 11 bases between. CDR3 length equals 15 residues. Per germline, CDR1 SGHRS and CDR2 YFSETQ. CDR3 amino acids: CASSPGTGSNQPQHF. In DNA form, the CDR3 reads TGCGCCAGCAGCCCCGGGACTGGTAGCAATCAGCCCCAGCATTTT.

This chain links TRBV14 with TRBJ1-1; TRBD1 aligns across 10 bases. The CDR3 loop spans 16 amino acids. Germline loops: CDR1 SGHDN, CDR2 FVKESK. Unmatched junction bases numbered 11, after V lost 0 bases and J lost 10 bases. The CDR3 loop is CASSQDTRAGDRGAFF. CDR3 nucleotides: TGTGCCAGCAGCCAAGATACCCGGGCGGGGGACAGGGGAGCTTTCTTT.

The table lists this clone with a count of one. This sequence joins TRBV6-2 or TRBV6-3 and TRBJ1-3; D perhaps matches TRBD1 (6 bases). Germline V CDR1 and CDR2: MNHEY, SVGEGT. Trimming cost V 5 bases and J 4 bases, with 15 bases left between them. This CDR3 region has 15 residues. This CDR3 is CASSQPGHSGNTIYF. DNA of the CDR3: TGTGCCAGCAGTCAGCCGGGACATTCGGGAAACACCATATATTTT.

The rearrangement links TRBV27 to TRBJ2-1; D may be TRBD2 (6 bases). Germline V gene lookup returns CDR1 MNHEY and CDR2 SMNVEV (reference sequence). This CDR3 is built from 12 residues. Trimming removed 4 bases at V and 9 bases at J, with 10 bases between. CDR3 amino acids: CASSWGVGEQFF. CDR3 DNA sequence: TGTGCCAGCAGTTGGGGGGTTGGTGAGCAGTTCTTC.

V gene TRBV5-1 combines with J gene TRBJ2-1, with TRBD2 matching over 13 bases. The junction had 13 bases not matched to a gene; V was cut back by 0 bases and J by 7 bases. CDR3 length: 19 residues. Germline V gene sequence: CDR1 SGHRS, CDR2 YFSETQ. The CDR3 DNA reads TGCGCCAGCAGCTTGGAGTGGACTAGCGGGAGAGGGGTCGGAAATGAGCAGTTCTTC. This codes for CASSLEWTSGRGVGNEQFF.

The rearrangement links TRBV7-9 to TRBJ2-7, with no clear D. V lost 3 bases, J lost 4 bases, and 7 bases lay in between. This CDR3 spans 12 amino acids. Germline V gene sequence: CDR1 SEHNR, CDR2 FQNEAQ (reference sequence). CDR3 sequence: CASSFSGYEQYF. The CDR3 DNA reads TGTGCCAGCAGCTTTAGTGGTTACGAGCAGTACTTC.

The V gene is TRBV7-6, the J gene TRBJ2-1; 10 bases are shared with TRBD2. Germline CDR1 and CDR2: SGHVS and FNYEAQ. CDR3 size: 17 residues. With 0 bases clipped from V and 3 bases from J, the junction kept 5 bases outside the gene matches. In DNA, the CDR3 is TGTGCCAGCAGCTTAGCTGGTAGCGGGGGGATCTACAATGAGCAGTTCTTC. Protein sequence: CASSLAGSGGIYNEQFF.

The CDR3: CASSIGSLNTGELFF. CDR3 coding DNA: TGTGCCAGCAGCATAGGGAGTCTAAACACCGGGGAGCTGTTTTTT. The genes are TRBV5-8 and TRBJ2-2, with a possible D match to TRBD2 (5 bases). CDR3 length: 15 residues. Looked up from germline, CDR1 is SGHTS and CDR2 is YDEGEE. Trimming stripped 4 bases from V and 2 bases from J, with 12 bases between.

This sequence joins TRBV19 and TRBJ2-7; perhaps TRBD2 as D (5 bases). Germline assignment: CDR1 LNHDA and CDR2 SQIVND (reference sequence). The CDR3 consists of 11 residues. V was trimmed by 4 bases and J by 5 bases, leaving 6 bases between them. CDR3 DNA: TGTGCCAGTAGTAATAGCGACGAGCAGTACTTC. This encodes CASSNSDEQYF.

The rearrangement links TRBV7-2 to TRBJ1-1; D not certain. CDR3 size: 13 residues. The germline V gene encodes CDR1 SGHTA and CDR2 FQGNSA. The V gene lost 4 bases and the J gene lost 1 base, with 7 bases spanning the gap. This CDR3 is CASSSRSNTEAFF. CDR3 in DNA: TGTGCCAGCAGCTCTCGTTCGAACACTGAAGCTTTCTTT. The full variable domain, with the rest looked up from reference TRBV7-2 and TRBJ1-1, is GAGVSQSPSNKVTEKGKDVELRCDPISGHTALYWYRQSLGQGLEFLIYFQGNSAPDKSGLPSDRFSAERTGGSVSTLTIQRTQQEDSAVYLCASSSRSNTEAFFGQGTRLTVV.

This chain links TRBV5-1 with TRBJ1-3; TRBD1 agrees at 7 bases. V shed 4 bases and J 2 bases; nucleotides not matched to a gene: 12. The CDR3 has 17 amino acids. Germline CDR1 and CDR2: SGHRS and YFSETQ. The CDR3 is CASSQGTAFGTGNTIYF. The CDR3 nucleotides read TGCGCCAGCAGCCAAGGGACAGCCTTCGGGACTGGAAACACCATATATTTT.

The J gene is TRBJ1-1, the V gene TRBV3-1 (or the pseudogene TRBV3-2); D is ambiguous. This CDR3 contains 12 residues. V shed 4 bases and J shed 1 base, with 4 bases lying between them. Looked up from germline, CDR1 is LGHDT and CDR2 is YNNKEL (reference sequence). CDR3: CASSRRNTEAFF. The CDR3 region has the DNA TGTGCCAGCAGCCGCAGGAACACTGAAGCTTTCTTT.

The V and J genes are TRBV6-5 and TRBJ2-5, with 8 positions matching TRBD2. The CDR3 spans 13 residues. Germline V gives CDR1 MNHEY, CDR2 SVGAGI. The junction had 6 bases not matched to a gene; V was cut back by 6 bases and J by 6 bases. The chain's CDR3 is CASSPSGGKTQYF. The CDR3, as DNA: TGTGCCAGCAGCCCGAGCGGGGGTAAGACCCAGTACTTC.

The count of this clone is one. V gene TRBV28 combines with J gene TRBJ1-5; no firm D call. Trimming shortened V by 5 bases and J by 0 bases, and 11 bases separated the two germline ends. CDR3 length: 15 amino acids. Germline CDR1 reads MDHEN; CDR2 reads SYDVKM. The DNA for the CDR3 is TGTGCCAGCAGTCCATGGGCAGCTAGCAATCAGCCCCAGCATTTT. It is translated as CASSPWAASNQPQHF. The complete variable domain, with remaining parts taken from reference TRBV28 and TRBJ1-5, reads DVKVTQSSRYLVKRTGEKVFLECVQDMDHENMFWYRQDPGLGLRLIYFSYDVKMKEKGDIPEGYSVSREKKERFSLILESASTNQTSMYLCASSPWAASNQPQHFGDGTRLSIL.

This chain uses TRBV5-1 with TRBJ2-3; maybe TRBD1 (6 bases). Trimming left V 2 bases short and J 1 base short, with 14 bases between. The CDR3 extends over 16 amino acids. Germline CDR1 SGHRS, CDR2 YFSETQ. The CDR3 DNA is TGCGCCAGCAGCTTCACAACAGGGTGGGGCACAGATACGCAGTATTTT. Protein sequence: CASSFTTGWGTDTQYF.

The J gene is TRBJ2-7, the V gene TRBV9, with TRBD1 identical over 7 bases. This CDR3 region has 15 residues. Germline lookup yields CDR1 SGDLS and CDR2 YYNGEE. V dropped 3 bases and J dropped 2; count of bases not matched to a gene: 8. CDR3 region: CASSARDSKPYEQYF. The CDR3 DNA follows: TGTGCCAGCAGCGCCCGGGACAGCAAACCCTACGAGCAGTACTTC.

This clone was observed a single time. The V and J genes are TRBV27 and TRBJ1-6; TRBD1 matches 7 bases. Germline trimming cut 6 bases from V and 9 bases from J; bases unmatched to any gene: 11. Germline-derived CDR1 and CDR2 are MNHEY and SMNVEV (reference sequence). CDR3 length: 15 residues. The CDR3 DNA sequence: TGTGCCAGCAGGCTCGCCGGACAGGTCGGTTCACCCCTCCACTTT. It translates to CASRLAGQVGSPLHF.

The genes are TRBV5-6 and TRBJ2-7; 8 positions match TRBD2. Germline assignment: CDR1 SGHDT and CDR2 YYEEEE. The CDR3 is made up of 14 amino acids. J gave up 6 bases and V 4 bases, and 9 bases lay outside the gene matches. CDR3 bases: TGTGCCAGCAGCCCTGGGACTAGAAATGGCGAGCAGTACTTC. This gives the protein CASSPGTRNGEQYF.

This chain links TRBV27 with TRBJ1-2, with D possibly matching TRBD1 (6 bases). This CDR3 spans 16 amino acids. Germline CDR1 is MNHEY and CDR2 is SMNVEV (reference sequence). Deletions cut 6 bases from V and 2 bases from J, with 19 bases between. CDR3 in amino acids: CASRPGDGRPNYGYTF. The CDR3 region has the DNA TGTGCCAGCAGACCAGGGGACGGACGCCCCAACTATGGCTACACCTTC.

The chain uses TRBV15 and TRBJ1-5; TRBD1 agrees at 9 bases. Germline-derived CDR1 and CDR2 are LNHNV and YYDKDF (reference sequence). The CDR3 sequence is 15 residues long. V lost 0 bases, J lost 5 bases, and 2 bases stayed unmatched. This CDR3 reads CATSRDGQGHQPQHF. The DNA of the CDR3 is TGTGCCACCAGCAGAGATGGACAGGGGCATCAGCCCCAGCATTTT.

The chain recombines TRBV11-2 with TRBJ1-2; D is perhaps TRBD1 (6 bases). V lost 5 bases and J lost 11, with 15 bases in between. CDR1 SGHAT and CDR2 FQNNGV come from the germline V gene. The CDR3 consists of 12 residues. This CDR3 is CASSINRETYTF. The CDR3 DNA is TGTGCCAGCAGCATCAACAGGGAGACTTACACCTTC.

The chain carries TRBV4-3 and TRBJ2-3; possible D gene TRBD1, 6 bases. The V gene's germline CDR1 is LGHNA and CDR2 YSLEER. The CDR3 is 16 residues long. The V end lost 0 bases, the J end lost 4 bases, and 14 bases lay between the germline ends. The CDR3 region has the DNA TGCGCCAGCAGCCAAGAAGGCACCCCAGGGGCAGATACGCAGTATTTT. Protein sequence: CASSQEGTPGADTQYF.

The rearrangement uses TRBV29-1 and TRBJ2-3, with TRBD2 identical over 9 bases. J was trimmed by 4 bases and V by 7 bases; bases with no gene match: 6. The CDR3 extends over 13 amino acids. CDR1 SQVTM and CDR2 ANQGSEA come from the germline V gene. The CDR3 nucleotides are TGCAGCGCAACCGGGACTAGCCCAGATACGCAGTATTTT. This codes for CSATGTSPDTQYF.

The CDR3 spells CARHHDGPGDNQPQHF. CDR3 DNA: TGTGCCAGGCACCATGATGGGCCAGGTGACAATCAGCCCCAGCATTTT. V is TRBV27 and J is TRBJ1-5; D is undetermined. The CDR3 contains 16 residues. The germline gives CDR1 MNHEY, CDR2 SMNVEV (reference sequence). Trimming shortened V by 9 bases and J by 3 bases, and 21 bases separated the two germline ends.